This T cell receptor (beta chain) appears in the sequencing data of a study of T cells after posttransplantation cyclophosphamide. Study-level findings and limits: Blood and skin or GI T cell repertoires showed limited TRB overlap. TRB clonality was highly associated with recipient CMV seropositivity and reactivation. Later post-transplant blood repertoires were often dominated by donor CD8+ memory clones.

As concerns this clone: Its antigen is not known.

Measured with immunoSEQ multiplex PCR; TCRdb has only the in-frame clones, and not every one. The table has approximately 52,000 clones, around 84% seen once; the top ten hold 2.8%. The CDR3 is 11 residues long. CDR1 and CDR2 from the germline V gene are SQVTM and ANQGSEA. Sequenced: PBMCs. The chain links TRBV29-1 to TRBJ2-7, with 7 bases aligning to TRBD2. This sequence was found in a man aged 30 to 45 with a blood cancer, CMV-positive, and with a related stem cell donor. The CDR3 here is CGASGSYEQYF. CDR3 nucleotides: TGCGGGGCTAGCGGATCCTACGAGCAGTACTTC.